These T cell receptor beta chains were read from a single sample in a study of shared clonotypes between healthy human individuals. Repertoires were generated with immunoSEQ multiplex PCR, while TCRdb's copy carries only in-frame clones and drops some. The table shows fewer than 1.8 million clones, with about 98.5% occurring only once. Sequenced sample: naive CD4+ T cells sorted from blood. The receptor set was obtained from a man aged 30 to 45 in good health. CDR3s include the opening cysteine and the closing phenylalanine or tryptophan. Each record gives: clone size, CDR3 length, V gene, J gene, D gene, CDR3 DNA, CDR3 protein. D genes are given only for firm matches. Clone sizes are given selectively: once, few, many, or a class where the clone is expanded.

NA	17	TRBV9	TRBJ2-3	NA	TGTGCCAGCAGCGTAGCTGGCGCTGCCCATCTTCGAGATACGCAGTATTTT	CASSVAGAAHLRDTQYF
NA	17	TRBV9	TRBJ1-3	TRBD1	TGTGCCAGCAGCGTAGCGGGGCAGGGGGCGGGAGGAAACACCATATATTTT	CASSVAGQGAGGNTIYF
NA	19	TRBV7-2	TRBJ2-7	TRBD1	TGTGCCAGCAGCTTTTATACAGGGGGCTACGCGGGAGCGTTCTACGAGCAGTACTTC	CASSFYTGGYAGAFYEQYF
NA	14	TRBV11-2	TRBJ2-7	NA	TGTGCCAGCAGCTTAGTGGGAACAGCGGGCGAGCAGTACTTC	CASSLVGTAGEQYF
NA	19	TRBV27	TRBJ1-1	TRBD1	TGTGCCAGCAGTTCCCGGACAGGGGGCAGGCCCTCAGGGGCCACTGAAGCTTTCTTT	CASSSRTGGRPSGATEAFF
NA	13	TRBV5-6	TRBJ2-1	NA	TGTGCCAGCAGCTTGAACGATCAAGGTGAGCAGTTCTTC	CASSLNDQGEQFF
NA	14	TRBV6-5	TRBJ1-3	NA	TGTGCCAGCATAAAACAGGGCTCTGGAAACACCATATATTTT	CASIKQGSGNTIYF
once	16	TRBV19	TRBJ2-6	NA	TGTGCCAGTAGGCCCGGGTTAACGCGGGGGGCCAACGTCCTGACTTTC	CASRPGLTRGANVLTF
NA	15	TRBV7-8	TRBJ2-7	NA	TGTGCCAGCAGCTCGTCCAGACACCCTACCTACGAGCAGTACTTC	CASSSSRHPTYEQYF
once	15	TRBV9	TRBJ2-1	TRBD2	TGTGCCAGCAGCGAAGGGACTAGCTCTTACAATGAGCAGTTCTTC	CASSEGTSSYNEQFF
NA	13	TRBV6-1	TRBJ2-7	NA	TGTGCCAGCACACGGGACACCGCGTCTGAGCAGTACTTC	CASTRDTASEQYF
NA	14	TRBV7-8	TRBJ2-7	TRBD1	TGTGCCAGCAGCCCCGGGGACAGGGGGCACGAGCAGTACTTC	CASSPGDRGHEQYF
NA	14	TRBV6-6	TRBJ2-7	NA	TGTGCCAGCAGTCCAACCTTGGACTGGGAAGGGCAGTACTTC	CASSPTLDWEGQYF
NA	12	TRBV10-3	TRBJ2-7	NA	TGTGCCATCAGTGAAAGGTTTTACGAGCAGTACTTC	CAISERFYEQYF
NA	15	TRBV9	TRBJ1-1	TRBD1	TGTGCCAGCAGCGTAGCCCTTGACAGGGCCGCTGAAGCTTTCTTT	CASSVALDRAAEAFF
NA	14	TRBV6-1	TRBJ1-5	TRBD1	TGTGCCAGCAGTGGGGTTAGGGGGCGCCGGCCCCAGCATTTT	CASSGVRGRRPQHF
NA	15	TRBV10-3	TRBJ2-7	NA	TGTGCCATCAGCGCAAGGACAGAATCCCACTACGAGCAGTACTTC	CAISARTESHYEQYF
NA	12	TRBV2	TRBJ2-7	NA	TGTGCCACCGCAGGGAGGAGCAACGAGCAGTACTTC	CATAGRSNEQYF
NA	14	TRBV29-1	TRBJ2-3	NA	TGCAGCGTGACAACCGGGCTACCCACAGATACGCAGTATTTT	CSVTTGLPTDTQYF
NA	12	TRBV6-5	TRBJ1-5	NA	TGTGCCAGCAGTTACTTGGGTCAGCCCCAGCATTTT	CASSYLGQPQHF
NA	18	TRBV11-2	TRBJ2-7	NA	TGTGCCAGCAGCAACCCCGGAGGGGGCTCAACGAGGGGCCACGAGCAGTACTTC	CASSNPGGGSTRGHEQYF
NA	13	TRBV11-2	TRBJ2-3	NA	TGTGCCAGCAGCTCCACGGAACGGGCTACGCAGTATTTT	CASSSTERATQYF
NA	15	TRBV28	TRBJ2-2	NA	TGTGCCAGCAGTTTATGGACCCTATCTGGCGGGGAGCTGTTTTTT	CASSLWTLSGGELFF
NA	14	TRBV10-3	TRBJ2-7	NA	TGTGCCGCCGGTCGGCAGGGAGAGGCCTACGAGCAGTACTTC	CAAGRQGEAYEQYF
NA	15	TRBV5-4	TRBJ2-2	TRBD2	TGTGCCAGCAGCCGGACTAGCGAAGGCACCGGGGAGCTGTTTTTT	CASSRTSEGTGELFF
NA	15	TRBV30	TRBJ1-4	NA	TGTGCCTGGAGTCTAGGAGGGACAACTAATGAAAAACTGTTTTTT	CAWSLGGTTNEKLFF
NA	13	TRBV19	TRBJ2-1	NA	TGTGCCAGTACCGTACAGGGTTACAATGAGCAGTTCTTC	CASTVQGYNEQFF
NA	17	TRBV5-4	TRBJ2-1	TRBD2	TGTGCCAGCAGCTTTTCGGGACTAGCAGCTTCCTACAATGAGCAGTTCTTC	CASSFSGLAASYNEQFF
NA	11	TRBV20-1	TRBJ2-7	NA	TGCAGTGCTAGAGGAGTGAAGGTGCAGTACTTC	CSARGVKVQYF
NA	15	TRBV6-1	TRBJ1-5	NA	TGTGCCAGCAGTGAGCAACAGGGCGGCAATCAGCCCCAGCATTTT	CASSEQQGGNQPQHF
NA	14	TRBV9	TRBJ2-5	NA	TGTGCCAGCAGCGTAGGCAGGGGACAAGAGACCCAGTACTTC	CASSVGRGQETQYF
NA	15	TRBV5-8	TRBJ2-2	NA	TGTGCCAGTTCTGGCGGGCTGGCGAACACCGGGGAGCTGTTTTTT	CASSGGLANTGELFF
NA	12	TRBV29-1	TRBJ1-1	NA	TGCAGCGCGGGAGGTGCCGGGGCTGAAGCTTTCTTT	CSAGGAGAEAFF
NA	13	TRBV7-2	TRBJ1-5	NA	TGTGCCAGCAGCTTAAAACCAGGTCAGCCCCAGCATTTT	CASSLKPGQPQHF
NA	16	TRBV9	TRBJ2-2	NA	TGTGCCAGCAGCGTAGGATGGTCCCCGAACACCGGGGAGCTGTTTTTT	CASSVGWSPNTGELFF
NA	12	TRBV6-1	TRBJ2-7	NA	TGTGCCAGCAGCCGGGACAACTACGAGCAGTACTTC	CASSRDNYEQYF
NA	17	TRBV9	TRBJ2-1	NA	TGTGCCAGCAGCCCGAAGGTCTTCAGCGGAGCGTACAATGAGCAGTTCTTC	CASSPKVFSGAYNEQFF
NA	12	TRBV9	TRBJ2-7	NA	TGTGCCAGCAGCCCAGATGGGAGGGAGCAGTACTTC	CASSPDGREQYF
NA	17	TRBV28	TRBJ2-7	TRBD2	TGTGCCAGCAGTTTAACGATTGGACTAGCGGGGTCCTACGAGCAGTACTTC	CASSLTIGLAGSYEQYF
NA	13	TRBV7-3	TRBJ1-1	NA	TGTGCCAGCAGCTCCCAACCGAACACTGAAGCTTTCTTT	CASSSQPNTEAFF
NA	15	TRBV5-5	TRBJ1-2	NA	TGTGCCAGCAGCTTGACTCCCGACGGGCCCTATGGCTACACCTTC	CASSLTPDGPYGYTF
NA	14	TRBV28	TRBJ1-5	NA	TGTGCCAGCAGTTTTAGGGGCGGCGGTCAGCCCCAGCATTTT	CASSFRGGGQPQHF